The T cell receptor beta chain described here comes from a study of breast tumors, draining lymph nodes, adjacent tissues. Germline lookup yields CDR1 KGHSH and CDR2 LQKENI. The length of the CDR3 is 13 residues. TCRdb redid the calling of the multiplex PCR reads with MiXCR, one entry per CDR3 protein. The sample shows nearly 200,000 distinct CDR3 sequences, approximately 33% of them seen only once. Breast cancer patients provided tissue from their axillary draining lymph nodes. The study, taken as a whole, reports: The lymph node origin of tumor T cells was framed as consistent with a hypothesis, not demonstrated. The data were judged consistent with most tumor T cells coming from lymph node and expanding in tumor.

This clonotype was found once. What it recognizes is unknown. Being one base from a much bigger clone, this may be a read error. The sample comprised axillary lymph node tissue. The source is a female donor with breast cancer. Some clones in this sample may be carry-over from other donors' samples. The V call is TRBV18, the J call TRBJ1-3; possible D gene TRBD1, 6 bases. The CDR3 DNA follows: TGTGCCAGCTCACTCGGGCAGCGGGACACCGTATATTTT. Protein: CASSLGQRDTVYF.